This T cell receptor beta chain was sequenced in a study of T cell responses to AZD1222 COVID-19 vaccine. At the level of the study: Pooling was applied to second doses at about 4 or about 12 weeks. Whole-study findings and limits: The CD4 TCRs associated with vaccination extended across spike and predominated at 160-218 and 743-854. Females outnumbered males among donors, who were mostly white British; clonal diversity was possibly underestimated.

The data were produced by immunoSEQ multiplex PCR, yet TCRdb's version contains in-frame clones alone and is incomplete. Here the sample spans 80,000 to 100,000 clones, 90% to 95% being singletons. This CDR3 has 15 amino acids. The germline V gene encodes CDR1 SGHVS and CDR2 FQNEAQ. The J segment lost 4 bases and the V segment lost 5 bases, leaving 8 bases of the junction unmatched. In regard to this clone: Its antigen is currently unknown.

The starting material was peripheral blood, obtained on day 0 of AZD1222 vaccination. J is TRBJ1-5 and V is TRBV7-8; 7 nucleotides agree with TRBD1. The clonotype originates from an adult in good health. CDR3 residues: CASSRDSTLNQPQHF. Here the CDR3 DNA reads TGTGCCAGCAGCCGGGACAGCACGCTAAATCAGCCCCAGCATTTT.